These T cell receptor beta chains were read from a single sample in a study of blood T cell repertoires in COVID-19. Clones were read by immunoSEQ multiplex PCR, and TCRdb kept only the in-frame ones, dropping some. The sample consists of 300,000 to 350,000 clones, 88% of them appearing once. What was sequenced was peripheral blood. The receptor source for this set is a woman aged 70-85 years with COVID-19, enrolled during active disease. CDR3s include the opening cysteine and the closing phenylalanine or tryptophan. D genes are given only for firm matches. Size is omitted from some rows. Given values are once, few, many or a class for expanded clones.

d_gene: TRBD1; abundance: .; j_gene: TRBJ1-1; v_gene: TRBV5-5; CDR3aa: CASSGTGTVNTEAFF; CDR3nt: TGTGCCAGCAGTGGAACCGGGACAGTGAACACTGAAGCTTTCTTT
d_gene: .; abundance: .; j_gene: TRBJ1-2; v_gene: TRBV29-1; CDR3aa: CSVGVIDGYTF; CDR3nt: TGCAGCGTTGGAGTGATCGATGGCTACACCTTC
d_gene: .; abundance: .; j_gene: TRBJ1-2; v_gene: TRBV9; CDR3aa: CASSPPQSNYGYTF; CDR3nt: TGTGCCAGCAGCCCTCCACAGTCTAACTATGGCTACACCTTC
d_gene: TRBD1; abundance: .; j_gene: TRBJ2-5; v_gene: TRBV7-2; CDR3aa: CASSLWDRAQETQYF; CDR3nt: TGTGCCAGCAGCTTATGGGACAGGGCCCAAGAGACCCAGTACTTC
d_gene: .; abundance: once; j_gene: TRBJ1-2; v_gene: TRBV7-9; CDR3aa: CASSNSGNNYGYTF; CDR3nt: TGTGCCAGCTCAAACTCGGGGAATAACTATGGCTACACCTTC
d_gene: .; abundance: once; j_gene: TRBJ2-3; v_gene: TRBV24-1; CDR3aa: CATSVSGRNTQYF; CDR3nt: TGTGCCACCAGTGTTTCAGGGCGGAATACGCAGTATTTT
d_gene: .; abundance: .; j_gene: TRBJ2-1; v_gene: TRBV9; CDR3aa: CASSVGGDYNEQFF; CDR3nt: TGTGCCAGCAGCGTAGGGGGGGACTACAATGAGCAGTTCTTC
d_gene: .; abundance: .; j_gene: TRBJ2-3; v_gene: TRBV7-9; CDR3aa: CASSYNTRTDTQYF; CDR3nt: TGTGCCAGCAGCTACAACACCCGCACAGATACGCAGTATTTT
d_gene: .; abundance: few; j_gene: TRBJ1-1; v_gene: TRBV5-6; CDR3aa: CASSTQPGGTEAFF; CDR3nt: TGTGCCAGCAGCACCCAGCCCGGGGGCACTGAAGCTTTCTTT
d_gene: .; abundance: .; j_gene: TRBJ1-1; v_gene: TRBV19; CDR3aa: CASSIRDTGTEAFF; CDR3nt: TGTGCCAGTAGTATTAGGGACACGGGAACTGAAGCTTTCTTT
d_gene: TRBD1; abundance: .; j_gene: TRBJ1-6; v_gene: TRBV11-2; CDR3aa: CASSEQGANSPLHF; CDR3nt: TGTGCCAGCAGCGAGCAGGGGGCTAATTCACCCCTCCACTTT
d_gene: .; abundance: once; j_gene: TRBJ1-6; v_gene: TRBV4-1; CDR3aa: CASSQAGYSPLHF; CDR3nt: TGCGCCAGCAGCCAAGCAGGTTACTCACCCCTCCACTTT
d_gene: TRBD1; abundance: .; j_gene: TRBJ2-1; v_gene: TRBV2; CDR3aa: CASSEGWTGAGNEQFF; CDR3nt: TGTGCCAGCAGTGAAGGTTGGACAGGGGCGGGGAATGAGCAGTTCTTC
d_gene: .; abundance: .; j_gene: TRBJ1-3; v_gene: TRBV11-2; CDR3aa: CASSLFGGGAGNTIYF; CDR3nt: TGTGCCAGCAGCTTATTTGGCGGGGGAGCAGGAAACACCATATATTTT
d_gene: TRBD2; abundance: .; j_gene: TRBJ2-3; v_gene: TRBV24-1; CDR3aa: CATSDFEAGGEYF; CDR3nt: TGTGCCACCAGTGATTTTGAAGCGGGGGGGGAATATTTT
d_gene: TRBD1; abundance: .; j_gene: TRBJ1-1; v_gene: TRBV5-5; CDR3aa: CASSPRAGTGVRMNTEAFF; CDR3nt: TGTGCCAGCAGCCCCCGGGCCGGGACAGGCGTCAGAATGAACACTGAAGCTTTCTTT
d_gene: TRBD2; abundance: .; j_gene: TRBJ2-3; v_gene: TRBV2; CDR3aa: CASRRGGISGTDTQYF; CDR3nt: TGTGCCAGCAGGCGGGGGGGAATTTCGGGCACAGATACGCAGTATTTT
d_gene: TRBD1; abundance: few; j_gene: TRBJ1-2; v_gene: TRBV2; CDR3aa: CASSEIGDRVPASYGYTF; CDR3nt: TGTGCCAGCAGTGAAATCGGGGACAGGGTCCCTGCCTCCTATGGCTACACCTTC
d_gene: .; abundance: .; j_gene: TRBJ1-1; v_gene: TRBV19; CDR3aa: CASSIVAGFTEAFF; CDR3nt: TGTGCCAGTAGTATAGTGGCAGGGTTCACTGAAGCTTTCTTT
d_gene: TRBD1; abundance: .; j_gene: TRBJ1-2; v_gene: TRBV18; CDR3aa: CASSPRSGTGATNYGYTF; CDR3nt: TGTGCCAGCTCACCACGTTCAGGGACAGGGGCGACTAACTATGGCTACACCTTC
d_gene: .; abundance: once; j_gene: TRBJ1-2; v_gene: TRBV6-5; CDR3aa: CASRATGSRHGYTF; CDR3nt: TGTGCCAGCAGGGCGACGGGGTCCCGACATGGCTACACCTTC
d_gene: TRBD1; abundance: .; j_gene: TRBJ1-1; v_gene: TRBV29-1; CDR3aa: CSVDGTGATEAFF; CDR3nt: TGCAGCGTTGATGGGACAGGGGCCACTGAAGCTTTCTTT
d_gene: .; abundance: .; j_gene: TRBJ1-4; v_gene: TRBV4-3; CDR3aa: CASSRLLWRGLFF; CDR3nt: TGCGCCAGCAGCCGATTACTTTGGCGGGGCCTGTTTTTT
d_gene: TRBD2; abundance: .; j_gene: TRBJ2-5; v_gene: TRBV5-1; CDR3aa: CASSLFPPGGRETIETQYF; CDR3nt: TGCGCCAGCAGCTTATTCCCGCCGGGGGGTCGGGAAACAATAGAGACCCAGTACTTC
d_gene: TRBD2; abundance: once; j_gene: TRBJ2-1; v_gene: TRBV29-1; CDR3aa: CSVDTAGDNEQFF; CDR3nt: TGCAGCGTTGACACAGCGGGGGACAATGAGCAGTTCTTC
d_gene: TRBD1; abundance: .; j_gene: TRBJ1-4; v_gene: TRBV5-1; CDR3aa: CASSRTGQGGNEKLFF; CDR3nt: TGCGCCAGCAGCCGGACGGGACAGGGAGGTAATGAAAAACTGTTTTTT
d_gene: .; abundance: .; j_gene: TRBJ1-1; v_gene: TRBV7-3; CDR3aa: CASSSPDRTEAFF; CDR3nt: TGTGCCAGCAGCTCACCTGACAGGACCGAAGCTTTCTTT
d_gene: TRBD2; abundance: once; j_gene: TRBJ2-5; v_gene: TRBV4-2; CDR3aa: CASNGAGGGGETQYF; CDR3nt: TGTGCCAGCAATGGAGCGGGGGGAGGAGGCGAGACCCAGTACTTC
d_gene: .; abundance: .; j_gene: TRBJ2-7; v_gene: TRBV30; CDR3aa: CAWSPRNTYEQYF; CDR3nt: TGTGCCTGGAGTCCCCGTAATACCTACGAGCAGTACTTC
d_gene: .; abundance: .; j_gene: TRBJ1-3; v_gene: TRBV20-1; CDR3aa: CSASRGSGNTIYF; CDR3nt: TGCAGTGCTAGTAGAGGCTCTGGAAACACCATATATTTT
d_gene: TRBD1; abundance: .; j_gene: TRBJ2-1; v_gene: TRBV24-1; CDR3aa: CATSDSGTGSYNEQFF; CDR3nt: TGTGCCACCAGTGACTCCGGGACAGGGTCGTACAATGAGCAGTTCTTC
d_gene: TRBD2; abundance: .; j_gene: TRBJ2-5; v_gene: TRBV4-3; CDR3aa: CASSQENPGGPSQTQYF; CDR3nt: TGCGCCAGCAGCCAAGAAAACCCGGGGGGGCCGAGCCAGACCCAGTACTTC
d_gene: TRBD2; abundance: .; j_gene: TRBJ2-7; v_gene: TRBV3-1/TRBV3-2; CDR3aa: CASSSLGPGGSYEQYF; CDR3nt: TGTGCCAGCAGCTCGTTGGGGCCGGGGGGCTCCTACGAGCAGTACTTC
d_gene: TRBD1; abundance: .; j_gene: TRBJ1-1; v_gene: TRBV10-3; CDR3aa: CAISDSLRGTEAFF; CDR3nt: TGTGCCATCAGTGATTCCCTCAGGGGGACTGAAGCTTTCTTT
d_gene: .; abundance: .; j_gene: TRBJ1-4; v_gene: TRBV28; CDR3aa: CASIPRGAYNEKLFF; CDR3nt: TGTGCCAGCATCCCCCGAGGAGCGTATAATGAAAAACTGTTTTTT
d_gene: TRBD1; abundance: .; j_gene: TRBJ1-2; v_gene: TRBV30; CDR3aa: CAWGADRGYGYTF; CDR3nt: TGTGCCTGGGGGGCCGACAGGGGCTATGGCTACACCTTC
d_gene: .; abundance: .; j_gene: TRBJ1-1; v_gene: TRBV30; CDR3aa: CAWSFGEGEAFF; CDR3nt: .
d_gene: TRBD1; abundance: .; j_gene: TRBJ1-2; v_gene: TRBV20-1; CDR3aa: CSPRGNYGYTF; CDR3nt: TGCAGCCCCAGGGGGAACTATGGCTACACCTTC
d_gene: .; abundance: .; j_gene: TRBJ2-3; v_gene: TRBV28; CDR3aa: CASSLGGVPPTDTQYF; CDR3nt: TGTGCCAGCAGTTTAGGAGGTGTGCCCCCCACAGATACGCAGTATTTT
d_gene: .; abundance: .; j_gene: TRBJ1-2; v_gene: TRBV7-8; CDR3aa: CASSPTGESYGYTF; CDR3nt: TGTGCCAGCAGCCCCACAGGAGAATCTTATGGCTACACCTTC
d_gene: TRBD1; abundance: .; j_gene: TRBJ1-1; v_gene: TRBV5-1; CDR3aa: CASSDRGGGTEAFF; CDR3nt: TGCGCCAGCAGCGACAGAGGGGGCGGCACTGAAGCTTTCTTT
d_gene: TRBD2; abundance: .; j_gene: TRBJ2-1; v_gene: TRBV5-4; CDR3aa: CASSLQSGGTNEQFF; CDR3nt: TGTGCCAGCAGCTTACAGAGCGGGGGGACGAATGAGCAGTTCTTC
d_gene: TRBD1; abundance: .; j_gene: TRBJ1-5; v_gene: TRBV2; CDR3aa: CASSEGTGLSNQPQHF; CDR3nt: TGTGCCAGCAGTGAAGGGACAGGGTTGAGCAATCAGCCCCAGCATTTT
d_gene: .; abundance: .; j_gene: TRBJ1-5; v_gene: TRBV24-1; CDR3aa: CATSEAGERQPQHF; CDR3nt: TGTGCCACCAGTGAAGCAGGGGAACGGCAGCCCCAGCATTTT
d_gene: .; abundance: .; j_gene: TRBJ2-7; v_gene: TRBV5-5; CDR3aa: CASSLDFGTPYEQYF; CDR3nt: TGTGCCAGCAGCTTGGACTTTGGGACACCCTACGAGCAGTACTTC
d_gene: .; abundance: .; j_gene: TRBJ2-5; v_gene: TRBV5-4; CDR3aa: CASSPKTGTIQETQYF; CDR3nt: TGTGCCAGCAGCCCTAAAACAGGGACAATACAAGAGACCCAGTACTTC
d_gene: TRBD1; abundance: .; j_gene: TRBJ1-2; v_gene: TRBV30; CDR3aa: CAWSWTGDAKVYTF; CDR3nt: TGTGCCTGGAGTTGGACAGGAGACGCTAAAGTCTACACCTTC
d_gene: TRBD1; abundance: .; j_gene: TRBJ2-5; v_gene: TRBV28; CDR3aa: CASSFGTALETQYF; CDR3nt: TGTGCCAGCAGTTTCGGGACAGCCTTAGAGACCCAGTACTTC
d_gene: .; abundance: .; j_gene: TRBJ1-1; v_gene: TRBV7-9; CDR3aa: CASSLLRGAFF; CDR3nt: TGTGCCAGCAGCTTACTGAGAGGAGCTTTCTTT
d_gene: .; abundance: once; j_gene: TRBJ1-3; v_gene: TRBV6-5; CDR3aa: CASSFGVGNTIYF; CDR3nt: TGTGCCAGCTCATTTGGAGTGGGAAACACCATATATTTT